This TCR beta chain was identified during a study of control samples from healthy donors and cancer patients. This CDR3 is 16 amino acids long. V shed 1 base and J shed 4 bases, with 17 bases lying between them. The germline CDR1 and CDR2 sequences are SGHRS and YFSETQ. This table comes from immunoSEQ multiplex PCR, and its TCRdb copy is limited to in-frame clones, with some not included. Of some 410,000 clones in the sample, approximately 90% are singletons; the top ten hold around 6.4%. The sample was PBMCs. V and J are TRBV5-1 and TRBJ1-1; D uncertain. The TCR originated in a man between 35 and 55 years old with head and neck cancer. CDR3 protein: CASSLQLEPEGTEAFF. CDR3 nucleotide sequence: TGCGCCAGCAGCTTGCAATTGGAGCCCGAGGGCACTGAAGCTTTCTTT.